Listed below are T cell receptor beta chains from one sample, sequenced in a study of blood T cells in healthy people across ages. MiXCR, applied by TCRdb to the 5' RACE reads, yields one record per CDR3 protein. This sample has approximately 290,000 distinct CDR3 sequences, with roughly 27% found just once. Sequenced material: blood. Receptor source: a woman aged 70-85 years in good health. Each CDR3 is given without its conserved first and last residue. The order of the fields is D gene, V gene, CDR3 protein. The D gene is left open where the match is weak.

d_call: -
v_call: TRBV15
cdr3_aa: ATSRDGETYEQY

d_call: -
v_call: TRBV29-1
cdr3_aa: SVGDLASETQY

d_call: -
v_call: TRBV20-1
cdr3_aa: SASTGSGNTIY

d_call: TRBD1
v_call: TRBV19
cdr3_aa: ASSPGQGANEQF

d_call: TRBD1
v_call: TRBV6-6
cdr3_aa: ASSLDRGRLNEQF

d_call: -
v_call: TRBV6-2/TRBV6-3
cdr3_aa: ASSRGRNTGELF

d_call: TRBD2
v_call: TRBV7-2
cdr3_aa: ASSAGGETQY

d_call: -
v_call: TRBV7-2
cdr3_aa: ASSRSGPRNSPLH

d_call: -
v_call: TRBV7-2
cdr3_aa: ASRPGRVNEKLF

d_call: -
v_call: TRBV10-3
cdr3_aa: AISESETSGTDTQY

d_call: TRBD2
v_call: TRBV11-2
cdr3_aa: ASSFSGLATYEQY

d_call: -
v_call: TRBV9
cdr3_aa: ASSVDMQRNTEAF

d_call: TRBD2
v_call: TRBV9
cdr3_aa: ASSPGLAGRPGELF

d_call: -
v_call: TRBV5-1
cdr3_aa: ASKGTPRDTEAF